What follows are 6 T cell receptor beta chains derived from one specimen sequenced in a study of vaccination and CD4 T cells after COVID-19. These receptors have no identified antigens. Treatment denoted: approximately 9-day PBMC culture with coronavirus spike peptide pools or control peptides (ViraFEST assay). The study sequenced cultured CD4+ T cell DNA using the Oncomine TCR Beta short-read assay. TCRdb passed the PCR reads through MiXCR, listing each CDR3 protein once. The sample has 15,000 to 20,000 distinct CDR3 sequences; around 61% are singletons. Sequencing was done on a sample of CD4+ T cells from blood, cultured in vitro. These receptors were obtained from a human donor who had recovered from COVID-19.

The V gene is TRBV7-9, the J gene TRBJ1-5; tentatively, D is TRBD1 (5 bases). Trimming stripped 1 base from V and 4 bases from J, with 11 bases between. The germline CDR1 and CDR2 sequences are SEHNR and FQNEAQ (reference sequence). The CDR3 loop spans 15 amino acids. The CDR3 loop is CASSLVGGENQPQHF. Here the CDR3 DNA reads TGTGCCAGCAGCTTAGTTGGGGGAGAGAATCAGCCCCAGCATTTT.

The chain carries TRBV28 and TRBJ2-7; 12 bases agree with TRBD2. This CDR3 comprises 15 residues. Losses at the gene ends were 5 bases for V and 7 bases for J; bases not matched to a gene: 9. In germline, CDR1 is MDHEN, CDR2 SYDVKM. Here the CDR3 reads CASSPPSGRASEQYF. The CDR3 DNA reads as TGTGCCAGCAGTCCGCCTAGCGGGAGGGCGTCGGAGCAGTACTTC.

The chain recombines TRBV10-2 with TRBJ2-5; D is perhaps TRBD2 (5 bases). V gave up 7 bases and J gave up 5 bases, with 14 bases separating them. This CDR3 has 13 amino acids. In germline, CDR1 is WSHSY, CDR2 SAAADI. The CDR3, as DNA: TGCGCCAGCATTTCCGGTCCGGGGGAGACCCAGTACTTC. Encoded protein: CASISGPGETQYF.

The rearrangement links TRBV6-2 or TRBV6-3 to TRBJ1-5; D uncertain. V lost 8 bases, J lost 2 bases, and 31 bases lay in between. Germline-derived CDR1 and CDR2 are MNHEY and SVGEGT. The CDR3 has 20 amino acids. DNA for the CDR3: TGTGCCAGCTCACACGACGGGGTTTTGGGGAGTATCGATGGCAATCAGCCCCAGCATTTT. It codes for CASSHDGVLGSIDGNQPQHF.

This clonotype was detected only a few times. This chain uses TRBV28 with TRBJ1-1; no clear D gene. The V gene lost 8 bases and the J gene lost 1 base, with 5 bases spanning the gap. The CDR3 length is 11 residues. Germline values: CDR1 MDHEN, CDR2 SYDVKM. The CDR3 nucleotides are TGTGCCAGCCGGAAGAACACTGAAGCTTTCTTT. It yields the protein CASRKNTEAFF.

This clonotype has a handful of counts. This rearrangement joins TRBV7-2 to TRBJ1-1, with a weak D call TRBD1 (6 bases). The germline V and J ends were trimmed by 5 bases and 6 bases, with 13 bases remaining between them. The CDR3 consists of 13 residues. Germline CDR1 and CDR2: SGHTA and FQGNSA. The DNA for the CDR3 is TGTGCCAGCAGCGCCCGCAGGGGCGCTGAAGCTTTCTTT. Translated: CASSARRGAEAFF.